These T cell receptor beta chains were read from a single sample in a study of control samples from healthy donors and cancer patients. The method was immunoSEQ multiplex PCR; TCRdb's version includes in-frame clones alone and lacks a portion of them. The sample includes some 40,000 clones, around 94% of them seen just once. The source material was blood. These TCRs come from a man aged 55 to 69 in good health. CDR3s include the opening cysteine and the closing phenylalanine or tryptophan. The order of the fields is CDR3 DNA, CDR3 protein, clone size, D gene, V gene, J gene. The D gene is left open where the match is weak. Not every row has a clone size; where given, it reads once, few, many or a size class.

DNA: TGTGCCAGCAGCTTAGTCGGGGAGACCTACAATGAGCAGTTCTTC
CDR3: CASSLVGETYNEQFF
size: .
D: .
V: TRBV7-9
J: TRBJ2-1

DNA: TGTGCCAGCGGACTAGCGGGAATAAATTGGGAGCAGTTCTTC
CDR3: CASGLAGINWEQFF
size: few
D: TRBD2
V: TRBV5-4
J: TRBJ2-1

DNA: TGTGCCAGCACCCCGCCTTCCTACAATGAGCAGTTCTTC
CDR3: CASTPPSYNEQFF
size: .
D: .
V: TRBV3-1/TRBV3-2
J: TRBJ2-1

DNA: TGTGCCAGCAGCCAAAGAGGGACAGGGTTAGAGACCCAGTACTTC
CDR3: CASSQRGTGLETQYF
size: .
D: TRBD1
V: TRBV4-2
J: TRBJ2-5

DNA: TGTGCCAGTAGTAGTCTAGCGGGAGGGTTGGTAAGTACCTACGAGCAGTACTTC
CDR3: CASSSLAGGLVSTYEQYF
size: .
D: TRBD2
V: TRBV19
J: TRBJ2-7

DNA: TGTGCCAGCAGTGAACGGTTTTACGAGCAGTACTTC
CDR3: CASSERFYEQYF
size: .
D: .
V: TRBV6-1
J: TRBJ2-7

DNA: TGTGCCACCAGTGATTTGAAAACCAGCGAGTCCTACAATGAGCAGTTCTTC
CDR3: CATSDLKTSESYNEQFF
size: .
D: .
V: TRBV24-1
J: TRBJ2-1

DNA: TGTGCCAGTAGTTGGAAAGGGGTTGTGACTAATGAAAAACTGTTTTTT
CDR3: CASSWKGVVTNEKLFF
size: .
D: .
V: TRBV19
J: TRBJ1-4

DNA: TGTGCCAGCTCTCAAGCGGGAGCCGGGACCGGGGAGCTGTTTTTT
CDR3: CASSQAGAGTGELFF
size: .
D: TRBD2
V: TRBV18
J: TRBJ2-2

DNA: TGTGCCAGCAGCCTCGGGACATACAATGAAAAACTGTTTTTT
CDR3: CASSLGTYNEKLFF
size: .
D: .
V: TRBV7-9
J: TRBJ1-4

DNA: TGTGCCAGCAGCTTATGGGAGGCTGGTGAAAAACTGTTTTTT
CDR3: CASSLWEAGEKLFF
size: .
D: .
V: TRBV7-9
J: TRBJ1-4

DNA: TGTGCCAGCAGCAAAATTAGTAGCGGCCCCTACAATGAGCAGTTCTTC
CDR3: CASSKISSGPYNEQFF
size: .
D: .
V: TRBV6-4
J: TRBJ2-1

DNA: TGTGCCAGCAGCCGGAGGGACAGTGAAGCTTTCTTT
CDR3: CASSRRDSEAFF
size: .
D: TRBD1
V: TRBV5-4
J: TRBJ1-1

DNA: TGTGCCAGCAGCTTAGGACACCACGACTCTGGAAACACCATATATTTT
CDR3: CASSLGHHDSGNTIYF
size: .
D: .
V: TRBV7-3
J: TRBJ1-3

DNA: TGTGCCAGCAGCTCCCGGATGACGGGGCTGATGGGGGAGACCCAGTACTTC
CDR3: CASSSRMTGLMGETQYF
size: .
D: .
V: TRBV7-9
J: TRBJ2-5

DNA: TGTGCCAGCAGCTTAACGGGTAGCGGGGGCGCAAGCTCCTACGAGCAGTACTTC
CDR3: CASSLTGSGGASSYEQYF
size: .
D: TRBD2
V: TRBV7-3
J: TRBJ2-7

DNA: TGTGCCAGTAGTCCTCTGGGAGCAGGAAACACCATATATTTT
CDR3: CASSPLGAGNTIYF
size: few
D: .
V: TRBV19
J: TRBJ1-3

DNA: TGTGCCAGTAGTACAGGGATGTCAACTGAAGCTTTCTTT
CDR3: CASSTGMSTEAFF
size: .
D: .
V: TRBV19
J: TRBJ1-1

DNA: TGTGCCAGCAGTTCACGCGGGGTACATCAGCCCCAGCATTTT
CDR3: CASSSRGVHQPQHF
size: .
D: .
V: TRBV7-9
J: TRBJ1-5

DNA: TGTGCCAGCAGCGTAGAAAGGGTAGGGAGAAACTATGGCTACACCTTC
CDR3: CASSVERVGRNYGYTF
size: .
D: .
V: TRBV9
J: TRBJ1-2

DNA: TGTGCCAGCAGCTCCCCCAGGGGGCTAGGCTATGGCTACACCTTC
CDR3: CASSSPRGLGYGYTF
size: .
D: TRBD1
V: TRBV3-1/TRBV3-2
J: TRBJ1-2

DNA: TGTGCCAGTTCGAACGATGAGCAGTTCTTC
CDR3: CASSNDEQFF
size: .
D: .
V: TRBV2
J: TRBJ2-1

DNA: TGTGCCAGCAGCTTTGACGGGACAGGCCTCAATCAGCCCCAGCATTTT
CDR3: CASSFDGTGLNQPQHF
size: .
D: TRBD1
V: TRBV7-9
J: TRBJ1-5

DNA: TGTGCCAGCAGTGGGGGACGAACGGAGACCCAGTACTTC
CDR3: CASSGGRTETQYF
size: .
D: .
V: TRBV28
J: TRBJ2-5

DNA: TGTGCCAGCAGTTTAGGCGCGGGACCTTCCTACGAGCAGTACTTC
CDR3: CASSLGAGPSYEQYF
size: few
D: .
V: TRBV6-2/TRBV6-3
J: TRBJ2-7

DNA: TGCGCCAGCAGCTTGGCCGGTCCGTACGACGAGCAGTACTTC
CDR3: CASSLAGPYDEQYF
size: .
D: .
V: TRBV5-1
J: TRBJ2-7

DNA: TGTGCCAGCAGCTTAAGGGATTCGTACACTGAAGCTTTCTTT
CDR3: CASSLRDSYTEAFF
size: .
D: .
V: TRBV7-4
J: TRBJ1-1

DNA: TGTGCCAGCAGCCAAGCAACAGGGAGACCCTATGGCTACACCTTC
CDR3: CASSQATGRPYGYTF
size: .
D: .
V: TRBV3-1/TRBV3-2
J: TRBJ1-2

DNA: TGTGCCAGCAGTGAGGGGACAGGGGAAGGCGAACAGTACTTC
CDR3: CASSEGTGEGEQYF
size: .
D: TRBD1
V: TRBV6-4
J: TRBJ2-7

DNA: TGTGCCAGCACCTCTCGACAGGGATCCCAAGAGACCCAGTACTTC
CDR3: CASTSRQGSQETQYF
size: .
D: TRBD1
V: TRBV6-5
J: TRBJ2-5

DNA: TGTGCCAGCAGCCAAGATGGTGGGAATCAGCCCCAGCATTTT
CDR3: CASSQDGGNQPQHF
size: .
D: .
V: TRBV4-2
J: TRBJ1-5

DNA: TGTGCCACCAGCAGAGAGGATCAGCCCCAGCATTTT
CDR3: CATSREDQPQHF
size: .
D: .
V: TRBV15
J: TRBJ1-5

DNA: TGTGCCTGGAGTGTCCTGGCAGGGCCCACGGGGGAGCAGTACTTC
CDR3: CAWSVLAGPTGEQYF
size: .
D: .
V: TRBV30
J: TRBJ2-7

DNA: TGTGCCATCAGTGAGCGGGGCGACAATGAGCAGTTCTTC
CDR3: CAISERGDNEQFF
size: .
D: .
V: TRBV10-3
J: TRBJ2-1

DNA: TGTGCCAGCAGATCTAGTGGGCTAGCGTCATCCGGGGAGCTGTTTTTT
CDR3: CASRSSGLASSGELFF
size: once
D: .
V: TRBV13
J: TRBJ2-2

DNA: TGTGCCAGCAGTTTGAGTGTCTCCCTGTGGGCTTTCTTT
CDR3: CASSLSVSLWAFF
size: .
D: .
V: TRBV28
J: TRBJ1-1

DNA: TGTGCCAGCAGCTTCGACCTCCTGGGAGATGGCTACACCTTC
CDR3: CASSFDLLGDGYTF
size: .
D: .
V: TRBV14
J: TRBJ1-2

DNA: TGTGCCAGCAGCTTGAGGGGACTAGCTGAGACCCAGTACTTC
CDR3: CASSLRGLAETQYF
size: .
D: TRBD2
V: TRBV5-4
J: TRBJ2-5

DNA: TGTGCCAGCAGTTTCCTCGATCGAGGGTCACCCCTCCACTTT
CDR3: CASSFLDRGSPLHF
size: once
D: .
V: TRBV27
J: TRBJ1-6

DNA: TGTGCCAGCAGTCGGGACACCTACGAGCAGTACTTC
CDR3: CASSRDTYEQYF
size: .
D: .
V: TRBV2
J: TRBJ2-7

DNA: TGTGCCAGTAGTATTCCCACAATGACCGGTTATGGCTACACCTTC
CDR3: CASSIPTMTGYGYTF
size: .
D: .
V: TRBV19
J: TRBJ1-2

DNA: TGTGCCAGCAGTATACGGGAGGGCTACGAGCAGTACTTC
CDR3: CASSIREGYEQYF
size: .
D: TRBD2
V: TRBV27
J: TRBJ2-7

DNA: TGTGCCAGCAGCGGCGAAGGGGGGGCGGGCAATCAGCCCCAGCATTTT
CDR3: CASSGEGGAGNQPQHF
size: .
D: .
V: TRBV9
J: TRBJ1-5

DNA: TGTGCCTGGAGGCCGCTTGAGGCTCTTGAGCAGTTCTTC
CDR3: CAWRPLEALEQFF
size: .
D: .
V: TRBV30
J: TRBJ2-1

DNA: TGTGCCAGCAGCGGGCAGACCTCTGGAAACACCATATATTTT
CDR3: CASSGQTSGNTIYF
size: .
D: .
V: TRBV28
J: TRBJ1-3

DNA: TGTGCCAGCAGTTTTCGACGTGGAGGCGCATACGATGAGCAGTTCTTC
CDR3: CASSFRRGGAYDEQFF
size: .
D: .
V: TRBV2
J: TRBJ2-1

DNA: TGTGCCACCAGTGATCCCCCGGGACAGGACCAAGAGACCCAGTACTTC
CDR3: CATSDPPGQDQETQYF
size: .
D: TRBD1
V: TRBV24-1
J: TRBJ2-5

DNA: TGTGCCAGCAGCGTAGATTCTACAGGCCTCTCCTACGAGCAGTACTTC
CDR3: CASSVDSTGLSYEQYF
size: .
D: .
V: TRBV9
J: TRBJ2-7

DNA: TGCGCCAGCAGCTATCGGACAGGGGAAAACATTCAGTACTTC
CDR3: CASSYRTGENIQYF
size: .
D: TRBD1
V: TRBV5-1
J: TRBJ2-4

DNA: TGTGCCAGCAGCCCGGGACAGGGAAGGTCCTTAGGTGGCTACACCTTC
CDR3: CASSPGQGRSLGGYTF
size: .
D: TRBD1
V: TRBV11-1
J: TRBJ1-2

DNA: TGTGCCAGCAGCTTAGCGTGGTTTCAGGGAGACTCTGGAAACACCATATATTTT
CDR3: CASSLAWFQGDSGNTIYF
size: .
D: .
V: TRBV7-9
J: TRBJ1-3

DNA: TGCAGCGTTCTTGGCGGAACCTACGAGCAGTACTTC
CDR3: CSVLGGTYEQYF
size: .
D: .
V: TRBV29-1
J: TRBJ2-7

DNA: TGTGCCAGCAGCGTAGGGCAGAGGAACACTGAAGCTTTCTTT
CDR3: CASSVGQRNTEAFF
size: once
D: .
V: TRBV9
J: TRBJ1-1

DNA: TGTGCCAGCAGCAAAAGGATTGGGCAACGGCAGTACTTC
CDR3: CASSKRIGQRQYF
size: few
D: .
V: TRBV6-2/TRBV6-3
J: TRBJ2-7

DNA: TGTGCCAGCAGCAGGTCCCGAGGGTACTACGAGCAGTACTTC
CDR3: CASSRSRGYYEQYF
size: once
D: .
V: TRBV28
J: TRBJ2-7

DNA: TGTGCCAGCAGCCGGGGACTGGCGGGTCACGGGGAGCTGTTTTTT
CDR3: CASSRGLAGHGELFF
size: .
D: .
V: TRBV11-3
J: TRBJ2-2

DNA: TGTGCCAGCAGATCAACCGGGACTAGCGGAGCTGAGCAGTTCTTC
CDR3: CASRSTGTSGAEQFF
size: .
D: TRBD2
V: TRBV6-5
J: TRBJ2-1